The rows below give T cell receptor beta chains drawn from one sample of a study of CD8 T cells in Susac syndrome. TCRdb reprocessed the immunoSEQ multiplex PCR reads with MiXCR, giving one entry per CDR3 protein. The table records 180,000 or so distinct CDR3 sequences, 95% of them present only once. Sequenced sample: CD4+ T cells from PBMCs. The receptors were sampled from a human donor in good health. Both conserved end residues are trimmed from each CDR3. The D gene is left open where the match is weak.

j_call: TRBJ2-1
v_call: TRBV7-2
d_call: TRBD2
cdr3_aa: ASSFLGLAGVNEQF

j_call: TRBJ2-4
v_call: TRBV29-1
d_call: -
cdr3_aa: SVEGPGAKNIQY

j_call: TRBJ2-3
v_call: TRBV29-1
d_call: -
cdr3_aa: SVEIVGPDTQY

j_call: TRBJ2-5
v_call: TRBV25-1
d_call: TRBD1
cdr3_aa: ASSDWTGSSETQY

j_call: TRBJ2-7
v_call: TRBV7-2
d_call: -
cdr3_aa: ASSLARSTLGEQY

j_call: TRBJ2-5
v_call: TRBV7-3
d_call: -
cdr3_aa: ASSLMPGGETQY

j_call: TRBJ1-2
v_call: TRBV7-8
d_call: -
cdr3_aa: ASSSAQNYGYT

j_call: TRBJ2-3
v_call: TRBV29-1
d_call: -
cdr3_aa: SVDVEASGDTQY

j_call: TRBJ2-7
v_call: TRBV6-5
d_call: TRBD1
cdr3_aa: ASSYSQLRGFHEQY

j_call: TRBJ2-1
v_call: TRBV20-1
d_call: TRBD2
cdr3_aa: SARDLGTSGYNEQF

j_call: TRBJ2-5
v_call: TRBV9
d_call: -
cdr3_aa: ASSVEGEGETQY

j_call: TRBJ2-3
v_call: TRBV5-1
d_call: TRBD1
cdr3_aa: ASSISGDRVNTQY

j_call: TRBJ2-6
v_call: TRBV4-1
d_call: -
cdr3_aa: ASSSPTSGANVLT

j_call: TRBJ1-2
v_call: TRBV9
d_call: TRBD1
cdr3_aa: ASSVGQGTNYGYT

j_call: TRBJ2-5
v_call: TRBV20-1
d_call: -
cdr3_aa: SASYRRGYAAQY

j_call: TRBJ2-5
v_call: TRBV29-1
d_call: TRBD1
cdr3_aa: SVRTGQETQY

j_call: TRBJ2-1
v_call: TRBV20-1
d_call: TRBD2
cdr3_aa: SLGGRSVEQF

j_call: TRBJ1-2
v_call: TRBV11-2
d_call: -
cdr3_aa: ASSLTLQGGYT

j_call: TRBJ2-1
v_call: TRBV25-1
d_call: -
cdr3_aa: ASSRRAGGNEQF

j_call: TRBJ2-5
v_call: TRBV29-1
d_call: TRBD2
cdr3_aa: SVEDAGGAPQETQY

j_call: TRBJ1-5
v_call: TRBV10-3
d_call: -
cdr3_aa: AISDLNQPQH

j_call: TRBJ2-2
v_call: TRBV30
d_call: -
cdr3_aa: AWTGVRYTGELF

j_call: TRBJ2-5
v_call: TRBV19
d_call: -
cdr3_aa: ASSVQLQETQY

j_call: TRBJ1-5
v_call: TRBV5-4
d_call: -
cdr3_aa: ASSLEPQGNQPQH

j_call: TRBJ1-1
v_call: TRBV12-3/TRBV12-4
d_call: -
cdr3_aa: ASSPMTGNTEAF

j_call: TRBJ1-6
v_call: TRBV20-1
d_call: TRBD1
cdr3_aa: SAPFRRGPSNSPLH

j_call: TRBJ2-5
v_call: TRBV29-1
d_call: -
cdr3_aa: SVAQQYQETQY

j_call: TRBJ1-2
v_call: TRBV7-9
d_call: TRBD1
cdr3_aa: ASSWTGNYGYT